This T cell receptor beta chain was found in a study of CD8 T cells in Susac syndrome. The ends lost 6 bases at V and 7 bases at J; junction bases unmatched: 6. The CDR3 contains 15 residues. Germline V CDR1 and CDR2: SEHNR, FQNEAQ (reference sequence). Negative isolation yielded CD8+ and CD4+ T cells; FACS enriched TEMRA cells. Reverse transcription of roughly 0.45 to 1 ug RNA used random hexamers. It was immunoSEQ multiplex PCR that amplified TCR beta CDR3 across 54 Vbeta and 13 Jbeta. MiXCR, applied by TCRdb to the immunoSEQ multiplex PCR reads, yields one record per CDR3 protein. This table holds more than 200,000 distinct CDR3 sequences, 90% to 95% found once.

Sequences were obtained from CD4+ T cells from PBMCs. The chain recombines TRBV7-9 with TRBJ2-2; TRBD2 matches at 12 bases. This receptor was identified in a human donor with multiple sclerosis. The CDR3 coding sequence is TGTGCCAGCAGACAACTAGCGGGAGGTCACGGGGAGCTGTTTTTT. Its protein product is CASRQLAGGHGELFF.